The rows below give T cell receptor beta chains drawn from one sample of a study of blood T cell repertoires in COVID-19. The table came from immunoSEQ multiplex PCR; TCRdb's copy has only in-frame clones and leaves some out. The table includes about 290,000 clones, 70% to 90% detected once. Sequencing was carried out using peripheral blood. Source of these receptors: a woman aged 50 to 60 with active or convalescent COVID-19. CDR3s include the opening cysteine and the closing phenylalanine or tryptophan. Each record gives: D gene, clone size, J gene, V gene, CDR3 protein, CDR3 DNA. The D gene is left open where the match is weak. The listing skips clone size in some rows; elsewhere it reads once, few, many or a size class.

TRBD1,once,TRBJ1-4,TRBV2,CASERGPDEKLFF,TGTGCCAGCGAGAGGGGGCCCGATGAAAAACTGTTTTTT
TRBD2,-,TRBJ2-7,TRBV2,CASSEALRWEGTRYEQYF,TGTGCCAGCAGTGAAGCGCTTCGGTGGGAGGGGACTCGCTACGAGCAGTACTTC
-,-,TRBJ1-1,TRBV5-1,CARSLGGGAEAFF,TGCGCCCGCAGCTTGGGCGGGGGGGCTGAAGCTTTCTTT
-,-,TRBJ1-2,TRBV9,CASSDPSRAGANYGYTF,TGTGCCAGCAGCGACCCTAGTCGGGCAGGGGCTAACTATGGCTACACCTTC
-,-,TRBJ1-2,TRBV27,CASSSGRGYGYTF,TGTGCCAGCAGTTCTGGCAGGGGATATGGCTACACCTTC
TRBD1,once,TRBJ1-5,TRBV28,CASSLPGQQANQPQHF,TGTGCCAGCAGTTTACCGGGACAGCAAGCCAATCAGCCCCAGCATTTT
-,-,TRBJ2-5,TRBV12-3/TRBV12-4,CASSFMAETQYF,TGTGCCAGCAGTTTTATGGCTGAGACCCAGTACTTC
-,-,TRBJ1-1,TRBV7-8,CASSLATGPNTEAFF,TGTGCCAGCAGCTTAGCTACAGGGCCGAACACTGAAGCTTTCTTT
-,-,TRBJ2-5,TRBV4-1,CASSLAVPQETQYF,TGCGCCAGCAGCCTGGCGGTACCCCAAGAGACCCAGTACTTC
-,-,TRBJ1-3,TRBV9,CASSVVFGFSGNTIYF,TGTGCCAGCAGCGTAGTCTTCGGTTTCTCTGGAAACACCATATATTTT